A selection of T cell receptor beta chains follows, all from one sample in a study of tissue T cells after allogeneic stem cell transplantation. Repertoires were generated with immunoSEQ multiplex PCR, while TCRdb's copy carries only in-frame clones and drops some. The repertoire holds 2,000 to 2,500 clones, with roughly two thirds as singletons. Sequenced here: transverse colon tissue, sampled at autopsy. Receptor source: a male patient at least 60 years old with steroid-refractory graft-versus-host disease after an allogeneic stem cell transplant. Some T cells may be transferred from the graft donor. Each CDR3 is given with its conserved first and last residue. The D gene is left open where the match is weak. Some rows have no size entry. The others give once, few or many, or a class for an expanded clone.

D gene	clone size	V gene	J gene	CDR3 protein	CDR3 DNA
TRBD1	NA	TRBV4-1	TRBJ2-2	CASSRDRATGELFF	TGCGCCAGCAGCCGAGACAGGGCCACCGGGGAGCTGTTTTTT
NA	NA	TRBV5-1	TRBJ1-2	CASSLLAGEGYGYTF	TGCGCCAGCAGCTTGTTGGCAGGGGAGGGCTATGGCTACACCTTC
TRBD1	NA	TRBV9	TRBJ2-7	CASSVGGQVFYEQYF	TGTGCCAGCAGCGTAGGGGGACAGGTTTTCTACGAGCAGTACTTC
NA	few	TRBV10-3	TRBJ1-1	CAISNRGENTEAFF	TGTGCCATCAGTAACAGAGGGGAGAACACTGAAGCTTTCTTT
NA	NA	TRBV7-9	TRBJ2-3	CASSLAVGGSTDTQYF	TGTGCCAGCAGCTTAGCTGTCGGGGGTAGCACAGATACGCAGTATTTT
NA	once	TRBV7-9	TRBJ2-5	CAAGGQETQYF	TGTGCCGCCGGGGGCCAAGAGACCCAGTACTTC
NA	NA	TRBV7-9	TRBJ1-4	CASSPLTDEKLFF	TGTGCCAGCAGCCCGTTGACAGATGAAAAACTGTTTTTT
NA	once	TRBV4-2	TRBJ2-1	CASSQSDNEQFF	TGTGCCAGCAGCCAGTCGGACAATGAGCAGTTCTTC
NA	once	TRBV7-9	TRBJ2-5	CASSLGGNWETQYF	TGTGCCAGCAGCTTAGGAGGAAACTGGGAGACCCAGTACTTC
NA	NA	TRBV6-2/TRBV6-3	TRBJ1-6	CASSYTSREGVRYSPLHF	TGTGCCAGCAGCTATACATCGAGGGAAGGGGTTCGTTATTCACCCCTCCACTTT